This T cell receptor beta chain comes out of a study of shared clonotypes between healthy human individuals. The overall study: Three men and two women, aged 18 to 49, were donors. Study-wide results and limits: The small donor group covered limited genetic and exposure diversity. A handful of donors shared approximately 5% of their naive CD4 clonotypes. Only blood was sampled; tissue repertoires likely differ.

In regard to this clone: Its target is unknown.

The CDR3 sequence is 16 residues long. CDR1 is SGHRS, CDR2 YFSETQ, per germline. Trimming cost V 6 bases and J 0 bases, with 15 bases left between them. Sequencing was performed with immunoSEQ multiplex PCR; in TCRdb, only in-frame clones are kept and a portion is missing. Counted here are roughly 760,000 clones, roughly 70% occurring once; the ten biggest clones make up about 1.8%. Sequencing input: memory CD4+ T cells sorted from blood. Described subset: CD45RA-negative fraction. The receptor was isolated from a woman aged 25 to 39 in good health. The rearrangement links TRBV5-1 to TRBJ1-4, with D possibly matching TRBD1 (5 bases). Here the CDR3 DNA reads TGCGCCAGCACTCCAGGGACCGTGGCAACTAATGAAAAACTGTTTTTT. Its protein product is CASTPGTVATNEKLFF.